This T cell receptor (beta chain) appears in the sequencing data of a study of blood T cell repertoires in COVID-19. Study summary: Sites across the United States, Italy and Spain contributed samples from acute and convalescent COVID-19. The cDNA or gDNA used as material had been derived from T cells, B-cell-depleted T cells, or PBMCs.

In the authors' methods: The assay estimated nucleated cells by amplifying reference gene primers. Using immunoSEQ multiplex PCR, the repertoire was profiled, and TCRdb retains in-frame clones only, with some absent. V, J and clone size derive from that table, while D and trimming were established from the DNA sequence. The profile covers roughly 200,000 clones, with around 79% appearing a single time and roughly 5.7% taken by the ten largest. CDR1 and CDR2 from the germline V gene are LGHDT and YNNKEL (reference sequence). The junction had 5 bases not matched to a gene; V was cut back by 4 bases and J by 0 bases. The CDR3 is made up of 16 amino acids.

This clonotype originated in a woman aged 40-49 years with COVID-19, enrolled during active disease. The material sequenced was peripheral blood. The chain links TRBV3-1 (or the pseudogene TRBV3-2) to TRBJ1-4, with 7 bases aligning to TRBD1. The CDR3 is CASSLTGAPTNEKLFF. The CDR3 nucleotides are TGTGCCAGCAGCCTAACAGGGGCCCCAACTAATGAAAAACTGTTTTTT.